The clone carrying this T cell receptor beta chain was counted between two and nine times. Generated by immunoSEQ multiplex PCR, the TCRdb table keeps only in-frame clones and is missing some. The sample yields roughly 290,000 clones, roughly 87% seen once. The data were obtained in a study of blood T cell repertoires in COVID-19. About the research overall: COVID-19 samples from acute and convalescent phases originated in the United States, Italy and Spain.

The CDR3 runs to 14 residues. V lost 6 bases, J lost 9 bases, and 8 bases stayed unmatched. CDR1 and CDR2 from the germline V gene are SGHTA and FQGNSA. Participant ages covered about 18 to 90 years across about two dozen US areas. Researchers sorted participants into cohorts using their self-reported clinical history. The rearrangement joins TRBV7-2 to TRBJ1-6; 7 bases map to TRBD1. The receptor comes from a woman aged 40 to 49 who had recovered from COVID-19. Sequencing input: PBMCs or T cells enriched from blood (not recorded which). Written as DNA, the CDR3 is TGTGCCAGCAGAGCGACAGGGAGTAGTTCACCCCTCCACTTT. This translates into CASRATGSSSPLHF.